Listed below are T cell receptor beta chains from one sample, sequenced in a study of cytomegalovirus exposure and HLA in healthy donors. Libraries were prepared by immunoSEQ multiplex PCR; TCRdb keeps only in-frame clonotypes and omits some of them. The sample carries about 140,000 clones, roughly 80% recorded once. Sequenced input: PBMCs. The source is a man aged 40-49 years in good health and CMV-seronegative. Each CDR3 is given with its conserved first and last residue. D genes are given only for firm matches. The size field is filled for only some rows; it gives once, few, many or a size class.

TRBV14	NA	TRBJ1-2	NA	13	CASSQDSRDGYTF	TGTGCCAGCAGCCAAGATAGCCGGGATGGCTACACCTTC
TRBV9	NA	TRBJ1-3	NA	17	CASSVGIGVHSGNTIYF	TGTGCCAGCAGCGTGGGAATAGGGGTCCACTCTGGAAACACCATATATTTT
TRBV29-1	TRBD2	TRBJ2-3	NA	18	CSVEGRSGGAFGTDTQYF	TGCAGCGTTGAAGGGAGGAGCGGGGGCGCTTTTGGCACAGATACGCAGTATTTT
TRBV25-1	NA	TRBJ1-6	few	17	CASSASRDRRRNSPLHF	TGTGCCAGCAGTGCGTCCCGTGACAGGCGCAGAAATTCACCCCTCCACTTT
TRBV5-7	TRBD1	TRBJ2-7	NA	18	CASSLLLGGGQDPREQYF	TGTGCCAGCAGCCTTCTATTAGGTGGGGGACAGGACCCTCGCGAGCAGTACTTC
TRBV4-3	NA	TRBJ1-2	NA	16	CASSQDRARGAYGYTF	TGCGCCAGCAGCCAAGATCGAGCCAGGGGTGCCTATGGCTACACCTTC
TRBV19	TRBD2	TRBJ2-5	NA	15	CASSMDTSGRETQYF	TGTGCCAGTAGTATGGACACTAGCGGGAGGGAGACCCAGTACTTC
TRBV6-1	NA	TRBJ2-4	NA	13	CASGVAGLGIQYF	TGTGCCAGCGGGGTGGCAGGACTGGGGATTCAGTACTTC
TRBV6-1	TRBD2	TRBJ2-4	NA	17	CASSAVSTGGAKNIQYF	TGTGCCAGCAGTGCAGTTTCAACGGGGGGAGCCAAAAACATTCAGTACTTC
TRBV2	TRBD2	TRBJ2-3	NA	19	CASSEGWTSGGEDTDTQYF	TGTGCCAGCAGTGAAGGGTGGACTAGCGGGGGGGAAGACACAGATACGCAGTATTTT
TRBV7-2	NA	TRBJ2-2	NA	14	CASSLVGTTGELFF	TGTGCCAGCAGCTTAGTAGGGACTACCGGGGAGCTGTTTTTT
TRBV9	NA	TRBJ2-3	NA	16	CASSGEWGEVSQPQYF	TGTGCCAGCAGCGGGGAGTGGGGAGAAGTAAGTCAACCGCAGTATTTT
TRBV18	NA	TRBJ1-6	once	15	CASSPGLSNNSPLHF	TGTGCCAGCTCACCAGGGCTGTCGAATAATTCACCCCTCCACTTT
TRBV5-4	TRBD1	TRBJ1-1	NA	15	CASSPGGDWNTEAFF	TGTGCCAGCAGTCCAGGGGGCGACTGGAACACTGAAGCTTTCTTT
TRBV5-1	NA	TRBJ1-6	NA	15	CASSLDVGSNSPLHF	TGCGCCAGCAGCTTGGATGTGGGCAGCAATTCACCCCTCCACTTT
TRBV7-2	TRBD1	TRBJ2-7	NA	14	CASSTDRGPYEQYF	TGTGCCAGCAGCACGGACAGGGGGCCCTACGAGCAGTACTTC
TRBV6-1	TRBD1	TRBJ2-5	NA	15	CASSSRTGGLETQYF	TGTGCCAGCAGTTCCAGGACAGGGGGCTTGGAGACCCAGTACTTC
TRBV18	TRBD2	TRBJ2-1	NA	15	CASSSGGGGFNEQFF	TGTGCCAGCTCAAGCGGCGGGGGGGGATTCAATGAGCAGTTCTTC
TRBV7-9	TRBD1	TRBJ1-4	few	15	CASSYSTGAQEKLFF	TGTGCCAGCAGCTACTCAACAGGGGCACAGGAAAAACTGTTTTTT
TRBV7-9	TRBD1	TRBJ2-5	NA	14	CASSFPGGQETQYF	TGTGCCAGCAGCTTTCCAGGGGGCCAAGAGACCCAGTACTTC
TRBV18	TRBD1	TRBJ2-3	once	16	CASSYSRGRSTDTQYF	TGTGCCAGCTCATACAGCAGGGGGCGATCGACAGATACGCAGTATTTT
TRBV14	NA	TRBJ1-2	NA	12	CASSPTDYGYTF	TGTGCCAGCAGCCCGACAGACTATGGCTACACCTTC
TRBV19	NA	TRBJ1-5	NA	16	CASSPSGRGSNQPQHF	TGTGCCAGTAGTCCCTCGGGGAGGGGGAGCAATCAGCCCCAGCATTTT
TRBV18	TRBD1	TRBJ1-5	NA	16	CASSPRQGQGNQPQHF	TGTGCCAGCTCACCCCGACAGGGGCAGGGCAATCAGCCCCAGCATTTT
TRBV11-1	TRBD2	TRBJ2-3	NA	16	CASSQRTSGGSDTQYF	TGTGCCAGCAGCCAGCGGACTAGCGGGGGGTCAGATACGCAGTATTTT
TRBV4-3	TRBD1	TRBJ1-6	few	15	CASSQEQGAGSPLHF	TGCGCCAGCAGCCAAGAACAGGGGGCGGGATCACCCCTCCACTTT
TRBV7-8	NA	TRBJ1-4	NA	14	CASSLDSGPEKLFF	TGTGCCAGCAGCCTGGATTCAGGGCCAGAAAAACTGTTTTTT
TRBV7-2	NA	TRBJ1-4	once	15	CASSLSGRLNEKLFF	TGTGCCAGCAGCTTAAGCGGACGTCTTAATGAAAAACTGTTTTTT
TRBV6-1	NA	TRBJ2-1	NA	15	CASSPNPNSYNEQFF	TGTGCCAGCAGCCCTAACCCCAACTCCTACAATGAGCAGTTCTTC
TRBV19	NA	TRBJ1-3	few	13	CASLEGGRNTIYF	TGTGCCAGCCTGGAGGGGGGGAGAAACACCATATATTTT
TRBV6-1	NA	TRBJ1-2	few	15	CASSDEAGGFYGYTF	TGTGCCAGCAGTGACGAGGCAGGAGGGTTCTATGGCTACACCTTC